This T cell receptor (beta chain) was obtained from a study of cytomegalovirus exposure and HLA in healthy donors. TCRdb's copy holds only in-frame clones and misses some; the assay was immunoSEQ multiplex PCR. The data contain 250,000 to 300,000 clones, around 85% of them seen just once; the ten biggest clones take up 0.95% to 1.1%. Study-wide results and caveats: It was about 180 TCR beta chains that were listed as cytomegalovirus-associated. First-cohort TCR clusters were later found to tend to co-occur in the approximately 110 validation repertoires.

For this clone: Its antigen remains unidentified.

Germline V lookup: CDR1 MNHEY, CDR2 SVGAGI. V was clipped by 5 bases and J by 6 bases; unmatched bases: 10. The CDR3 has 15 amino acids. What was sequenced was PBMCs. This clonotype originated in a woman aged 18-29 years in good health and CMV-seronegative. The J gene is TRBJ1-2, the V gene TRBV6-5; 9 nucleotides agree with TRBD1. In DNA, the CDR3 is TGTGCCAGCAGTCCCGGGACAGGGTGGGTCGATGGCTACACCTTC. Translation gives CASSPGTGWVDGYTF.